The next 30 T cell receptor beta chains were all read from a single sample in a study of control samples from healthy donors and cancer patients. Assay used: immunoSEQ multiplex PCR; TCRdb lists only in-frame clones, some missing. The table has about 120,000 clones, more than 75% seen once; the top ten hold roughly 2.5%. Material: blood. The receptors originated from a woman in her sixties or seventies in good health.

CDR3 bases: TGTGCCAGCAGTTACGGCAGGGTAGGCAATCAGCCCCAGCATTTT. Translated, it gives CASSYGRVGNQPQHF. The rearrangement uses TRBV6-2 or TRBV6-3 and TRBJ1-5, with D perhaps matching TRBD1 (5 bases). CDR3 length: 15 residues. CDR1 and CDR2 from the germline V gene are MNHEY and SVGEGT. V was shortened by 2 bases and J by 2 bases, with 10 bases between the two germline ends.

The chain carries TRBV3-1 (or the pseudogene TRBV3-2) and TRBJ1-3; 10 nucleotides align to TRBD1. V dropped 5 bases and J dropped 4; count of bases not matched to a gene: 2. Germline V gives CDR1 LGHDT, CDR2 YNNKEL (reference sequence). The CDR3 covers 14 residues. CDR3 residues: CASSTGQGGNTIYF. CDR3 sequence (DNA): TGTGCCAGCAGCACGGGACAGGGGGGAAACACCATATATTTT.

V and J are TRBV5-1 and TRBJ1-5; 9 bases are a match to TRBD1. The CDR3 is made up of 15 amino acids. Losses at the gene ends were 0 bases for V and 7 bases for J; bases not matched to a gene: 5. Germline V lookup: CDR1 SGHRS, CDR2 YFSETQ. CDR3: CASSLDRGPGQPQHF. The CDR3 coding sequence is TGCGCCAGCAGCTTGGACAGGGGGCCCGGGCAGCCCCAGCATTTT.

The chain has TRBV7-3 and TRBJ2-1; TRBD2 aligns across 14 bases. The junction had 7 bases not matched to a gene; V was cut back by 6 bases and J by 9 bases. The V gene's germline CDR1 is SGHTA and CDR2 FQGTGA. CDR3 size: 15 residues. Written as DNA, the CDR3 is TGTGCCAGCAGTCGACTAGCGGGGGGGCCTGGTGAGCAGTTCTTC. Translated, it gives CASSRLAGGPGEQFF.

As regards this clone: Different DNA sequences within this sample yield the same CDR3. This chain uses TRBV19 with TRBJ1-1; weak D call: TRBD1 (6 bases). The CDR3 sequence is 13 residues long. Germline CDR1 and CDR2: LNHDA and SQIVND (reference sequence). The ends were cut back, 5 bases at V and 3 bases at J, with 10 bases in the middle. The CDR3 sequence: CASSSQGHTEAFF. The DNA of the CDR3 is TGTGCCAGTAGTTCTCAGGGGCACACTGAAGCTTTCTTT. Drawing the rest from reference TRBV19 and TRBJ1-1, the complete variable domain is DGGITQSPKYLFRKEGQNVTLSCEQNLNHDAMYWYRQDPGQGLRLIYYSQIVNDFQKGDIAEGYSVSREKKESFPLTVTSAQKNPTAFYLCASSSQGHTEAFFGQGTRLTVV.

The V gene is TRBV11-2, the J gene TRBJ1-6, with D tentatively TRBD1 (5 bases). This CDR3 is built from 15 residues. Germline values: CDR1 SGHAT, CDR2 FQNNGV. V gave up 3 bases and J gave up 10 bases, with 16 bases separating them. CDR3 nucleotides: TGTGCCAGCAGCTTTCCGCAGGGAGGTGGGTCACCCCTCCACTTT. Amino acid sequence: CASSFPQGGGSPLHF.

This chain uses TRBV19 with TRBJ1-2; possibly TRBD1 for D (6 bases). The germline V gene has CDR1 LNHDA and CDR2 SQIVND (reference sequence). V was cut by 2 bases and J by 3 bases, with 13 bases left in between. The CDR3 spans 15 residues. The CDR3 DNA reads TGTGCCAGTAGTATATCAGGACAGCCGTACTATGGCTACACCTTC. Encoded protein: CASSISGQPYYGYTF. Full variable domain (rest looked up from reference TRBV19 and TRBJ1-2): DGGITQSPKYLFRKEGQNVTLSCEQNLNHDAMYWYRQDPGQGLRLIYYSQIVNDFQKGDIAEGYSVSREKKESFPLTVTSAQKNPTAFYLCASSISGQPYYGYTFGSGTRLTVV.

This clone is a singleton in its sample. This chain joins TRBV9 and TRBJ2-5; D is ambiguous. Germline V CDR1 and CDR2: SGDLS, YYNGEE. V was trimmed by 0 bases and J by 5 bases, leaving 8 bases between them. The CDR3 is made up of 13 amino acids. DNA of the CDR3: TGTGCCAGCAGCGTAGCCGTAAGGGAGACCCAGTACTTC. Translating it yields CASSVAVRETQYF.

The chain uses TRBV19 and TRBJ1-5; D is possibly TRBD1 (6 bases). The length of the CDR3 is 15 residues. The V end lost 6 bases, the J end lost 7 bases, and 19 bases lay between the germline ends. Per the germline V gene, CDR1 is LNHDA and CDR2 is SQIVND (reference sequence). The CDR3 reads CASRERGVPWQPQHF. The CDR3 DNA sequence: TGTGCCAGTAGGGAGAGGGGGGTACCGTGGCAGCCCCAGCATTTT.

V is TRBV2 and J is TRBJ2-3, with TRBD2 identical over 13 bases. The CDR3 totals 16 residues. Germline V lookup: CDR1 SNHLY, CDR2 FYNNEI. The junction had 7 bases not matched to a gene; V was cut back by 6 bases and J by 4 bases. CDR3 region: CASRTGLAGAPDTQYF. Written as DNA, the CDR3 is TGTGCCAGCAGAACAGGACTAGCGGGGGCCCCAGATACGCAGTATTTT.

This chain connects TRBV4-1 to TRBJ1-2; TRBD1 might be the D (6 bases). This CDR3 has 15 residues. The V gene's germline CDR1 is MGHRA and CDR2 YSYEKL. V was shortened by 0 bases and J by 5 bases, with 13 bases between the two germline ends. The CDR3 reads CASSQDRTDPYGYTF. The CDR3 bases are TGCGCCAGCAGCCAAGATCGGACAGATCCGTATGGCTACACCTTC.

The CDR3 DNA reads as TGTGCCAGCAGCCGAGGTTGGGGCTCTGGAAACACCATATATTTT. It translates to CASSRGWGSGNTIYF. The chain is built from TRBV3-1 (or the pseudogene TRBV3-2) and TRBJ1-3; D unclear. Germline V CDR1 and CDR2: LGHDT, YNNKEL (reference sequence). V was clipped by 4 bases and J by 0 bases, with 10 bases between them. The CDR3 contains 15 residues.

This sequence joins TRBV11-2 and TRBJ2-5, with 10 positions matching TRBD1. CDR1 is SGHAT and CDR2 is FQNNGV in the germline V gene. The CDR3 runs to 18 residues. J lost 5 bases, V lost 5 bases, and 17 bases had no gene match. CDR3 protein: CASSPAWIGQGVRETQYF. The CDR3 bases are TGTGCCAGCAGCCCGGCCTGGATAGGACAGGGGGTTCGGGAGACCCAGTACTTC.

This chain joins TRBV5-1 and TRBJ2-1, with a tentative D call TRBD1 (6 bases). CDR3 length equals 13 residues. The germline V gene encodes CDR1 SGHRS and CDR2 YFSETQ. V lost 3 bases, J lost 7 bases, and 11 bases lay in between. The CDR3 DNA reads as TGCGCCAGCAGCTCCGGACAGCGTAATGAGCAGTTCTTC. Amino acids: CASSSGQRNEQFF.

V usage is TRBV27 and J usage is TRBJ1-5; D call uncertain. The germline V gene has CDR1 MNHEY and CDR2 SMNVEV (reference sequence). The CDR3 loop spans 15 amino acids. V lost 6 bases and J lost 2, with 14 bases in between. CDR3: CASRPHDGGNQPQHF. CDR3 coding DNA: TGTGCCAGCAGGCCCCACGACGGCGGCAATCAGCCCCAGCATTTT.

The chain links TRBV10-3 to TRBJ1-3; 8 nucleotides agree with TRBD1. With V trimmed by 6 bases and J by 0 bases, 4 bases remained unmatched. The CDR3 is 15 residues long. The V gene's germline CDR1 is ENHRY and CDR2 SYGVKD. The CDR3, as DNA: TGTGCCATCAGGCAGGGGGCCTCCTCTGGAAACACCATATATTTT. Translation: CAIRQGASSGNTIYF.

The V gene is TRBV29-1, the J gene TRBJ1-2; D not resolved. Germline lookup yields CDR1 SQVTM and CDR2 ANQGSEA. There are 15 residues in the CDR3. Between the trimmed V and J ends, which lost 3 bases and 4 bases, there was a span of 18 bases. The CDR3 DNA follows: TGCAGCGTTGAGCCCCCATCGGTGGAATTCTATGGCTACACCTTC. This sequence encodes CSVEPPSVEFYGYTF. Full variable domain (remainder filled in from reference TRBV29-1 and TRBJ1-2): SAVISQKPSRDICQRGTSLTIQCQVDSQVTMMFWYRQQPGQSLTLIATANQGSEATYESGFVIDKFPISRPNLTFSTLTVSNMSPEDSSIYLCSVEPPSVEFYGYTFGSGTRLTVV.

The chain couples TRBV7-6 to TRBJ1-5; the D gene is possibly TRBD1 (5 bases). Trimming took off 1 base at V and 3 bases at J, with 10 bases between the two ends. The V gene's germline CDR1 is SGHVS and CDR2 FNYEAQ. CDR3 size: 15 residues. In nucleotides, the CDR3 is TGTGCCAGCAGCTTAGAGCAGGGTTACAATCAGCCCCAGCATTTT. This gives the protein CASSLEQGYNQPQHF.

Regarding this clone: This CDR3 is also generated by other DNA sequences in the sample. The CDR3 spells CASSPQGDTQYF. CDR3 DNA: TGTGCCAGCAGCCCCCAGGGGGATACGCAGTATTTT. The rearrangement uses TRBV7-9 and TRBJ2-3; perhaps TRBD1 as D (6 bases). Germline CDR1 is SEHNR and CDR2 is FQNEAQ (reference sequence). This CDR3 spans 12 amino acids. With 5 bases removed from V and 6 bases from J, the gap between germline ends came to 9 bases.

The chain has TRBV6-6 and TRBJ2-1, with TRBD1 matching 8 bases. The V gene's germline CDR1 is MNHNY and CDR2 SVGAGI (reference sequence). J was trimmed by 7 bases and V by 5 bases; bases with no gene match: 7. The CDR3 loop spans 14 amino acids. The CDR3 DNA sequence: TGTGCCAGCAGTCAAAGACAGGGGAAGAATGAGCAGTTCTTC. The encoded protein is CASSQRQGKNEQFF.

The chain couples TRBV5-1 to TRBJ2-2; tentative D call: TRBD1 (6 bases). With 2 bases removed from V and 7 bases from J, the gap between germline ends came to 9 bases. Germline CDR1 is SGHRS and CDR2 is YFSETQ. This CDR3 has 13 residues. CDR3 residues: CASSFSGDGELFF. CDR3 in DNA: TGCGCCAGCAGCTTTTCAGGGGACGGGGAGCTGTTTTTT.

This clone has just one count. The chain carries TRBV6-2 or TRBV6-3 and TRBJ2-7, with TRBD2 matching over 13 bases. Germline loops: CDR1 MNHEY, CDR2 SVGEGT. The J segment lost 6 bases and the V segment lost 5 bases, leaving 10 bases of the junction unmatched. This CDR3 region has 16 residues. The DNA for the CDR3 is TGTGCCAGCAGTCAACTAGCGGGGGGGCCCCACAGCGAGCAGTACTTC. This gives the protein CASSQLAGGPHSEQYF.

The V gene is TRBV7-9, the J gene TRBJ2-5, with TRBD2 identical over 8 bases. Losses at the gene ends were 5 bases for V and 4 bases for J; bases not matched to a gene: 3. Germline CDR1 reads SEHNR; CDR2 reads FQNEAQ (reference sequence). The CDR3 is made up of 13 amino acids. CDR3 sequence reads: CASSPRGGETQYF. The CDR3 DNA follows: TGTGCCAGCAGCCCCCGGGGGGGAGAGACCCAGTACTTC.

This clone was observed a single time. The J gene is TRBJ1-1, the V gene TRBV27; D ambiguous. This CDR3 is 13 amino acids long. V lost 4 bases and J lost 3, with 9 bases in between. CDR1 MNHEY and CDR2 SMNVEV come from the germline V gene (reference sequence). The CDR3 DNA reads as TGTGCCAGCAGTTCACCCGCGGACACTGAAGCTTTCTTT. Translation gives CASSSPADTEAFF.

The chain combines TRBV20-1 with TRBJ1-2; 7 positions match TRBD1. The V gene's germline CDR1 is DFQATT and CDR2 SNEGSKA (reference sequence). The CDR3 is 15 amino acids. The V gene end was trimmed by 3 bases and the J gene end by 2 bases; junction bases not matched to a gene: 9. CDR3: CSASLGQLLNYGYTF. The CDR3 DNA follows: TGCAGTGCTAGTTTGGGACAGCTCCTAAACTATGGCTACACCTTC.

This chain connects TRBV27 to TRBJ1-2; possible D gene TRBD1, 6 bases. Germline V gene sequence: CDR1 MNHEY, CDR2 SMNVEV (reference sequence). The CDR3 consists of 15 residues. Trimming cost V 0 bases and J 3 bases, with 11 bases left between them. The CDR3 reads CASSLSRGAYYGYTF. Written as DNA, the CDR3 is TGTGCCAGCAGTTTATCGCGGGGGGCGTACTATGGCTACACCTTC.

J is TRBJ2-7 and V is TRBV27, with D maybe TRBD1 (5 bases). Trimming took off 6 bases at V and 3 bases at J, with 18 bases between the two ends. Germline loops: CDR1 MNHEY, CDR2 SMNVEV (reference sequence). This CDR3 spans 15 amino acids. CDR3 DNA: TGTGCCAGCAGAAAAACAGGTTACACAAGCTACGAGCAGTACTTC. Residues: CASRKTGYTSYEQYF.

The chain links TRBV24-1 to TRBJ2-2, with D perhaps TRBD2 (7 bases). V lost 7 bases and J 4 bases, leaving 15 bases between the germline ends. CDR3 length equals 15 residues. Germline-derived CDR1 and CDR2 are KGHDR and SFDVKD. CDR3 DNA sequence: TGTGCCACCAGCGGAGGGGGGGCCGGCACCGGGGAGCTGTTTTTT. Translating gives CATSGGGAGTGELFF.

This clone was seen a single time. The same CDR3 can be traced to other DNA sequences in this sample. The chain recombines TRBV4-2 with TRBJ2-2, with 9 bases aligning to TRBD1. Trimming cost V 4 bases and J 5 bases; bases outside gene matches: 5. CDR1 and CDR2 (germline): LGHNA, YNFKEQ. CDR3 length equals 15 residues. The CDR3 spells CASSPGQGGTGELFF. As DNA, the CDR3 is TGTGCCAGCAGCCCGGGACAGGGTGGAACCGGGGAGCTGTTTTTT.

This chain connects TRBV9 to TRBJ2-2; TRBD2 might be the D (7 bases). The CDR3 extends over 16 amino acids. V was pared by 4 bases and J by 7 bases, with 20 bases between. The germline gives CDR1 SGDLS, CDR2 YYNGEE. The CDR3 protein is CASSPTVGGVDGELFF. DNA for the CDR3: TGTGCCAGCAGCCCCACAGTAGGGGGGGTTGACGGGGAGCTGTTTTTT.